Below are 8 T cell receptor beta chains sequenced from a single sample in a study of a mutant IDH1 vaccine in newly diagnosed glioma. The time point denotes: week 35, safety follow-up. Each dose of the vaccine consisted of 300 ug of mutant IDH1 20-mer peptide, with topical imiquimod. Repertoires were generated with immunoSEQ multiplex PCR, while TCRdb's copy carries only in-frame clones and drops some. Here the sample spans 26,000 or so clones, roughly 80% being singletons. No antigens are known for them. The source was PBMCs, collected from a glioma patient whose treatment included an IDH1 peptide vaccine. The receptors originated from a man aged 25-45 years with glioma.

J is TRBJ1-2 and V is TRBV30, with D uncertain. Trimming stripped 3 bases from V and 6 bases from J, with 14 bases between. Germline-derived CDR1 and CDR2 are GTSNPN and SVGIG (reference sequence). This CDR3 comprises 13 residues. The CDR3 spells CAWRTRSVDGYTF. The CDR3 nucleotides read TGTGCCTGGAGAACAAGGTCCGTAGATGGCTACACCTTC.

This chain links TRBV2 with TRBJ2-5; tentatively, D is TRBD1 (6 bases). There are 13 residues in the CDR3. Deletions cut 6 bases from V and 1 base from J, with 9 bases between. Germline V gene lookup returns CDR1 SNHLY and CDR2 FYNNEI. DNA for the CDR3: TGTGCCAGCAGAGGGGACATCCAAGAGACCCAGTACTTC. Encoded protein: CASRGDIQETQYF.

The chain employs TRBV9 and TRBJ1-1; D perhaps matches TRBD1 (6 bases). This CDR3 has 17 residues. Trimming took 2 bases from V and 0 from J, leaving 17 bases between them. Per germline, CDR1 SGDLS and CDR2 YYNGEE. This chain's CDR3 is CASSVVRDIYLNTEAFF. The CDR3 nucleotides are TGTGCCAGCAGCGTGGTCCGGGACATATACTTGAACACTGAAGCTTTCTTT.

This clone was counted once. The V call is TRBV4-2, the J call TRBJ1-4; D may be TRBD1 (5 bases). Germline loops: CDR1 LGHNA, CDR2 YNFKEQ. Trimming stripped 3 bases from V and 8 bases from J, with 16 bases between. The CDR3 spans 15 residues. This CDR3 reads CASSQEQAAEEKLFF. The DNA for the CDR3 is TGTGCCAGCAGCCAGGAACAGGCGGCGGAGGAAAAACTGTTTTTT.

The chain uses TRBV4-1 and TRBJ1-6, with D unresolved. Between the trimmed V and J ends, which lost 3 bases and 6 bases, there was a span of 9 bases. Germline V lookup: CDR1 MGHRA, CDR2 YSYEKL. The CDR3 extends over 14 amino acids. CDR3 residues: CASSQADFNSPLHF. In DNA, the CDR3 is TGCGCCAGCAGCCAGGCGGACTTTAATTCACCCCTCCACTTT.

The chain has TRBV7-6 and TRBJ2-1; weak D call: TRBD1 (6 bases). V lost 5 bases and J lost 4, with 15 bases in between. From germline, CDR1 is SGHVS and CDR2 FNYEAQ. There are 15 residues in the CDR3. In nucleotides, the CDR3 is TGTGCCAGCAGCCGTATACAGGGTGGGTACAATGAGCAGTTCTTC. Encoded protein: CASSRIQGGYNEQFF. The full variable domain, completed using reference TRBV7-6 and TRBJ2-1, is GAGVSQSPRYKVTKRGQDVALRCDPISGHVSLYWYRQALGQGPEFLTYFNYEAQQDKSGLPNDRFSAERPEGSISTLTIQRTEQRDSAMYRCASSRIQGGYNEQFFGPGTRLTVL.

The chain recombines TRBV6-6 with TRBJ2-7; TRBD1 matches at 8 bases. This CDR3 comprises 16 residues. Losses at the gene ends were 5 bases for V and 9 bases for J; bases not matched to a gene: 18. Germline-derived CDR1 and CDR2 are MNHNY and SVGAGI (reference sequence). CDR3 protein: CASSRVSGTGYGWQYF. The CDR3 coding sequence is TGTGCCAGCAGTCGCGTCTCCGGGACAGGCTACGGTTGGCAGTACTTC.

This chain uses TRBV7-9 with TRBJ1-4; 8 bases map to TRBD1. V was pared by 5 bases and J by 4 bases, with 6 bases of the junction left unmatched. CDR3 length: 15 residues. The germline V gene has CDR1 SEHNR and CDR2 FQNEAQ (reference sequence). This CDR3 reads CASSLGQGGNEKLFF. CDR3 nucleotide sequence: TGTGCCAGCAGCCTCGGACAGGGCGGTAATGAAAAACTGTTTTTT.